This is a list of T cell receptor beta chains from one sample in a study of pediatric ulcerative colitis. Repertoires were generated with immunoSEQ multiplex PCR, while TCRdb's copy carries only in-frame clones and drops some. Found here are about 36,000 clones, approximately 87% of them singletons; the top ten hold approximately 23%. Sequenced sample: blood. These TCRs come from a girl under 18 with moderate ulcerative colitis. Each CDR3 is given with its conserved first and last residue. D genes are given only for firm matches. The size of a clone is reported for some rows only, either as once, few or many, or as a class for expanded clones.

j_call d_call clone_size v_call cdr3_nt cdr3_aa
TRBJ1-5 - - TRBV19 TGTGCCAGTAGTATAATCCCCGGCAATCAGCCCCAGCATTTT CASSIIPGNQPQHF
TRBJ1-2 TRBD1 - TRBV6-6 TGTGCCAGCAGCGGACAGGGCTATGGCTACACCTTC CASSGQGYGYTF
TRBJ1-5 - - TRBV19 TGTGCCAGTAACACGCGGAGCAATCAGCCCCAGCATTTT CASNTRSNQPQHF
TRBJ1-1 - - TRBV4-2 TGTGCCAGTCAAGCCCAAATCACAGGTCCCACTGAAGCTTTCTTT CASQAQITGPTEAFF
TRBJ1-5 - - TRBV30 TGTGCCTGGAGGTGGGGGGGCCCCGGGGACAATCAGCCCCAGCATTTT CAWRWGGPGDNQPQHF
TRBJ1-2 TRBD1 once TRBV5-1 TGCGCCAGCAGCCCAGGGGACAGGGAATTATATGGCTACACCTTC CASSPGDRELYGYTF
TRBJ2-7 - - TRBV5-1 TGCGCCAGCAGCTCCTTTACAGGGTACGAGCAGTACTTC CASSSFTGYEQYF
TRBJ2-7 - - TRBV4-1 TGCGCCAGCAGCCAAGAGGTCCTTAGCTCCTACGAGCAGTACTTC CASSQEVLSSYEQYF
TRBJ2-5 TRBD2 - TRBV28 TGTGCCAGCAGTTCCGGGACTAGCCTAGAGACCCAGTACTTC CASSSGTSLETQYF
TRBJ2-5 TRBD2 - TRBV7-9 TGTGCCAGCAGCTTTAGGACTAGCGGGAGGCAAGAGACCCAGTACTTC CASSFRTSGRQETQYF
TRBJ2-7 TRBD1 - TRBV30 TGTGCCTGGAGGGACAGGGGGATCTACGAGCAGTACTTC CAWRDRGIYEQYF
TRBJ2-2 - - TRBV4-1 TGCGCCAGCAGCCAAGTAGGGAACACCGGGGAGCTGTTTTTT CASSQVGNTGELFF
TRBJ1-1 TRBD1 - TRBV25-1 TGTGCCAGCAGTGGACAGGGGGTCGATGAAGCTTTCTTT CASSGQGVDEAFF
TRBJ2-1 - - TRBV9 TGTGCCAGCAGCGTAGAGGGAAGACACAATGAGCAGTTCTTC CASSVEGRHNEQFF
TRBJ2-3 TRBD2 once TRBV28 TGTGCCAGCAGTCGAGGCAGCGGGGCGATCACAGATACGCAGTATTTT CASSRGSGAITDTQYF
TRBJ1-2 - - TRBV2 TGTGCCAGCAGTACCCAGGGCCAAACTAACTATGGCTACACCTTC CASSTQGQTNYGYTF
TRBJ1-2 - - TRBV2 TGTGCCAGCACGGCAGGGGCTGGCTACACCTTC CASTAGAGYTF
TRBJ1-1 TRBD1 - TRBV30 TGTGCCTGGAGCCCGGGACAGGGGAACACTGAAGCTTTCTTT CAWSPGQGNTEAFF
TRBJ2-2 TRBD1 - TRBV6-5 TGTGCCAGCAGTTACCTACTGGGACAGATCACCGGGGAGCTGTTTTTT CASSYLLGQITGELFF
TRBJ2-3 TRBD1 once TRBV13 TGTGCCAGCAGCGGGACAGGGGGCGGTACGCAGTATTTT CASSGTGGGTQYF
TRBJ2-5 TRBD2 - TRBV7-9 TGTGCCAGCAGCGAGACTAGCGGGGGGCCGGAGACCCAGTACTTC CASSETSGGPETQYF
TRBJ2-1 - - TRBV18 TGTGCCAGCTCACGACAGACCACGCCATACAATGAGCAGTTCTTC CASSRQTTPYNEQFF
TRBJ1-1 - - TRBV18 TGTGCCAGCTCACCATACGGACAGAATCCGGGGACTGAAGCTTTCTTT CASSPYGQNPGTEAFF
TRBJ1-4 - - TRBV18 TGTGCCAGCTCACCGCAACAGTCCGCCGAAAAACTGTTTTTT CASSPQQSAEKLFF
TRBJ2-3 TRBD2 - TRBV10-3 TGTGCCATCAGTGAGTTGGCGGGGGGAGTAACAGATACGCAGTATTTT CAISELAGGVTDTQYF
TRBJ1-5 - - TRBV27 TGTGCCAGCAGTTTAGTCCCACTGATAGGCAATCAGCCCCAGCATTTT CASSLVPLIGNQPQHF
TRBJ1-2 - few TRBV4-1 TGCGCCAGCAGCCAACGCAGGGCAGGGAGAGACTATGGCTACACCTTC CASSQRRAGRDYGYTF
TRBJ2-7 - once TRBV29-1 TGCAGCGCTTGGATCGGCTACAACGAGCAGTACTTC CSAWIGYNEQYF
TRBJ1-1 TRBD1 - TRBV7-2 TGTGCCAGCAGCTCCCAGGGGGCGAGAACTGAAGCTTTCTTT CASSSQGARTEAFF
TRBJ2-7 - - TRBV6-5 TGTGCCGTCCAGGCAGGTGGCGAGCAGTACTTC CAVQAGGEQYF
TRBJ2-2 - - TRBV28 TGTGCCAGCAGCTTACGAGGGGTGTTAACCGGGGAGCTGTTTTTT CASSLRGVLTGELFF
TRBJ1-5 - - TRBV28 TGTGCCAGCAGTTTTAGCAATCAGCCCCAGCATTTT CASSFSNQPQHF
TRBJ2-3 - - TRBV7-3 TGTGCCAGCAGCCCCACGTTGGTTGGTGAGCAGTATTTT CASSPTLVGEQYF
TRBJ2-1 - - TRBV7-9 TGTGCCAGCAGTCCGGGGGTCGGCGGGCTCTCCTACAATGAGCAGTTCTTC CASSPGVGGLSYNEQFF
TRBJ1-2 - medium-sized TRBV6-1 TGTGCCAGCAGTGAAGCGACAGGTCGTCACCTGAGGGGCTACACCTTC CASSEATGRHLRGYTF
TRBJ2-1 TRBD2 - TRBV28 TGTGCCAGCAGTCCCGCTAGCGGGAGATACAATGAGCAGTTCTTC CASSPASGRYNEQFF
TRBJ2-6 - - TRBV30 TGTGCCTGGAGGGTCTCTGGGGCCAACGTCCTGACTTTC CAWRVSGANVLTF
TRBJ2-1 TRBD2 - TRBV6-6 TGTGCCAGCATGCTAGACGGGACTAGCCACTACAATGAGCAGTTCTTC CASMLDGTSHYNEQFF
TRBJ1-2 - - TRBV5-1 TGCGCCAGCAGCTTTGGCTCCTACGGCCGCCGGCGGGACTATGGCTACACCTTC CASSFGSYGRRRDYGYTF